This TCR beta chain was profiled in a study of T cell responses to AZD1222 COVID-19 vaccine. Looking at the study overall: Some second doses came at about 4 weeks and others at about 12 weeks; these were pooled. Overall study findings and caveats: Repertoires were sampled only after the peak T cell response. Spike-specific TCR breadth and depth were elevated following two AZD1222 doses. Nearly half of spike-specific TCRs reportedly target unmutated variant regions.

Some clones are missing from TCRdb's copy, which holds only in-frame ones; the method was immunoSEQ multiplex PCR. The table lists approximately 110,000 clones, roughly 90% of them singletons, with more than 4% in the top ten. Regarding this clone: Antigen specificity is unknown.

V lost 0 bases and J 5 bases, leaving 11 bases between the germline ends. This CDR3 has 14 amino acids. CDR1 and CDR2 (germline): SGHRS, YFSETQ. Here the sequenced sample was peripheral blood, taken on day 0 of AZD1222 vaccination. The receptor was isolated from an adult in good health. This chain connects TRBV5-1 to TRBJ1-1; a weak D match, TRBD1 (5 bases). CDR3 sequence: CASSLGGAGTEAFF. The CDR3, as DNA: TGCGCCAGCAGCTTGGGGGGCGCGGGGACTGAAGCTTTCTTT.